This T cell receptor (beta chain) was retrieved from a study of identical twins. This clonotype was detected a few times. What it binds is unknown. TCRdb re-derived calls from the 5' RACE reads in MiXCR, one entry per CDR3 protein. The sample holds roughly 350,000 distinct CDR3 sequences; around 12% are singletons and the top ten take approximately 7.5%. General study results and limits: Alpha sequences out of frame and shared by twins had excess low generation probability. Zero-insertion findings could be partly confounded by invariant cells (MAIT and iNKT cells). Models underestimated how often monozygotic twins shared out-of-frame TCR alpha.

These data were likewise used in another study, on yellow fever vaccine responses in identical twins.

The sequence derives from a woman aged 18-29 years in good health. The sequenced material came from CD8+ T cells sorted from blood.

The CDR3 DNA sequence: TGTGCCAGCAGCTTAGATCTCAGTATTGTGGGGACACCGGAAGGAGCGGTCGGGACAGATACGCAGTATTTT. Protein sequence: CASSLDLSIVGTPEGAVGTDTQYF. This chain uses TRBV11-2 with TRBJ2-3; a possible D gene is TRBD1 (6 bases). CDR1 and CDR2 from the germline V gene are SGHAT and FQNNGV. This CDR3 has 24 residues. V gave up 0 bases and J gave up 3 bases, with 37 bases separating them. Using reference TRBV11-2 and TRBJ2-3 for the parts outside the CDR3, the full variable domain is EAGVAQSPRYKIIEKRQSVAFWCNPISGHATLYWYQQILGQGPKLLIQFQNNGVVDDSQLPKDRFSAERLKGVDSTLKIQPAKLEDSAVYLCASSLDLSIVGTPEGAVGTDTQYFGPGTRLTVL.